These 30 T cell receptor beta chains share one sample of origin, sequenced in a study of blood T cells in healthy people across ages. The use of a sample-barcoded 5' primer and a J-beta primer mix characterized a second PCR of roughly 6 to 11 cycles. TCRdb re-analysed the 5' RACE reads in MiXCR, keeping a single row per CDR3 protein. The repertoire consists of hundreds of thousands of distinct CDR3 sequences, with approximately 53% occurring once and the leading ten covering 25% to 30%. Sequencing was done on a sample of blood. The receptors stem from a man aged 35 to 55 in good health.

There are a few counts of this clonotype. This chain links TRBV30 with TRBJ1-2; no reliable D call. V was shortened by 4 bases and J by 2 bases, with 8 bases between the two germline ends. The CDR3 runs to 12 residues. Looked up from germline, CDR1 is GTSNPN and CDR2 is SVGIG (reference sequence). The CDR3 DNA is TGTGCCTGGAACCGGGAGAACTATGGCTACACCTTC. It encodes CAWNRENYGYTF.

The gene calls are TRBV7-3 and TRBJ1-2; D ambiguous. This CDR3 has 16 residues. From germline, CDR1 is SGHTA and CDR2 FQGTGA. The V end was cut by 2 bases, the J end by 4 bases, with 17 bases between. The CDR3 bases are TGTGCCAGCAGCTTATCTCCTCCTCCGGCCTCCTATGGCTACACCTTC. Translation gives CASSLSPPPASYGYTF.

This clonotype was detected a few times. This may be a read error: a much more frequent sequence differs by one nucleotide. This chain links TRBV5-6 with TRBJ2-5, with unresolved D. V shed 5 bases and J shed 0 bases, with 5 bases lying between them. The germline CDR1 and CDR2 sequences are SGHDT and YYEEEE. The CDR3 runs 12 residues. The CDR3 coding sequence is TGTGCCAGCAGTTACTACCAAGAGACCCAGTACTTC. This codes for CASSYYQETQYF.

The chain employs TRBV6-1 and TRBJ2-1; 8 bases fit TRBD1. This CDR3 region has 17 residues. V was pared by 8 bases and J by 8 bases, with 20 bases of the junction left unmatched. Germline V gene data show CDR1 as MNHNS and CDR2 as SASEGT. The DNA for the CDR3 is TGTGCCAGCCAGACCACCCGACAGGGGAGTATGGCATATGAGCAGTTCTTC. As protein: CASQTTRQGSMAYEQFF.

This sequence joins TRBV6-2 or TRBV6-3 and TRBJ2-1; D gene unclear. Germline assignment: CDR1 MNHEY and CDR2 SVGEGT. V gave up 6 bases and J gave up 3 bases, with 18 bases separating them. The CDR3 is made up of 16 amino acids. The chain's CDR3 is CASSQKPDTVYNEQFF. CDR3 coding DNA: TGTGCCAGCAGCCAAAAACCAGACACAGTCTACAATGAGCAGTTCTTC.

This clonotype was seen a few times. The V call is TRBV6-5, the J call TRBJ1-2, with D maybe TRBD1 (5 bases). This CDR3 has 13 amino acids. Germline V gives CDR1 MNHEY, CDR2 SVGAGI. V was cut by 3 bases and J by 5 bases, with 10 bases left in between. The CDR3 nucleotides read TGTGCCAGCAGTTATCGGGACGGTTATGGCTACACCTTC. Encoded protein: CASSYRDGYGYTF.

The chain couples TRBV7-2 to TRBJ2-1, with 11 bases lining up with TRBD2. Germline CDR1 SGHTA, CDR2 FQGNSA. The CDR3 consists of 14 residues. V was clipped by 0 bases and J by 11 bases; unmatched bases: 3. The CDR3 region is CASSLASGGGKQFF. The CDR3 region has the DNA TGTGCCAGCAGCTTAGCTAGCGGGGGGGGAAAGCAGTTCTTC. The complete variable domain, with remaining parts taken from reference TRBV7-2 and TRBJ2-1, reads GAGVSQSPSNKVTEKGKDVELRCDPISGHTALYWYRQSLGQGLEFLIYFQGNSAPDKSGLPSDRFSAERTGGSVSTLTIQRTQQEDSAVYLCASSLASGGGKQFFGPGTRLTVL.

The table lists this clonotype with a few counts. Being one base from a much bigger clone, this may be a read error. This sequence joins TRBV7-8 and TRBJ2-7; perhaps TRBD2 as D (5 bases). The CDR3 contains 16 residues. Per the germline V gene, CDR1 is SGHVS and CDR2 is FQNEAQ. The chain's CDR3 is CAGSPADFGRIYEQYF. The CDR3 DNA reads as TGTGCCGGCAGCCCCGCGGACTTCGGCCGGATCTACGAGCAGTACTTC.

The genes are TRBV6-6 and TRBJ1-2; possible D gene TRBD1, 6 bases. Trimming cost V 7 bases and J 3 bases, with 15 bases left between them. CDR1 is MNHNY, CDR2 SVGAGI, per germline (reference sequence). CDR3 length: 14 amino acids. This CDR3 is CASMNRDTDYGYTF. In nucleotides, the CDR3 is TGTGCCAGCATGAACCGGGACACAGACTATGGCTACACCTTC.

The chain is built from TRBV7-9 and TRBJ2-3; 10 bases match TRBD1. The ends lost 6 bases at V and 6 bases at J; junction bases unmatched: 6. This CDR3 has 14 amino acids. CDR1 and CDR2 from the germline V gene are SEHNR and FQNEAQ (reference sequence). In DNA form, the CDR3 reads TGTGCCAGCAGGAAGACAGGGGGCTCTGATACGCAGTATTTT. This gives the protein CASRKTGGSDTQYF.

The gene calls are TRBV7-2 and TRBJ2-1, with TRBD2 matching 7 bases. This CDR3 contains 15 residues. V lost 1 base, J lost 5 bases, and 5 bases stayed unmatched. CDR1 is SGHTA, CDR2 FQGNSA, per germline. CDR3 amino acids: CASSLGGGGHNEQFF. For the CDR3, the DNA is TGTGCCAGCAGCTTAGGCGGGGGTGGCCACAATGAGCAGTTCTTC.

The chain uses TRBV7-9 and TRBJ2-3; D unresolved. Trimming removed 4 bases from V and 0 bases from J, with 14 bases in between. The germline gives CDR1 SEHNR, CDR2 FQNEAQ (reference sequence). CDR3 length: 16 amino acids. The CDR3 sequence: CASSSDLSDSTDTQYF. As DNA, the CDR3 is TGTGCCAGCAGCTCAGACCTCTCCGATAGCACAGATACGCAGTATTTT.

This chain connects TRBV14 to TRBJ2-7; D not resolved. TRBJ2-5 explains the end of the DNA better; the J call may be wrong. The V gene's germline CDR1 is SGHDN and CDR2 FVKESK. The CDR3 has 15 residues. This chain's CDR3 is CASSQAPGTLGTQYF. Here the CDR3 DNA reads TGTGCCAGCAGCCAAGCGCCGGGTACCTTAGGGACCCAGTACTTC.

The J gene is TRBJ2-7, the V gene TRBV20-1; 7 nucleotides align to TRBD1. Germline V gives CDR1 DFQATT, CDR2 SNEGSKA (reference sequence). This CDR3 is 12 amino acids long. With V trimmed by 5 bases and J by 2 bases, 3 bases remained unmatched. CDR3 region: CSAPGQTYEQYF. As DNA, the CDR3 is TGCAGTGCTCCGGGACAGACCTACGAGCAGTACTTC.

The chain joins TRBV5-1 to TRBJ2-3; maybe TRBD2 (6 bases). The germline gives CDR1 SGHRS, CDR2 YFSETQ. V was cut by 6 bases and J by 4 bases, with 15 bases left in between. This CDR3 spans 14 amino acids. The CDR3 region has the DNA TGCGCCAGCAATCCCCAACGGGGGTCAGATACGCAGTATTTT. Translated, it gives CASNPQRGSDTQYF.

Here the CDR3 DNA reads TGCGCCAGCAGCTCAGCGGGAGGGCCTCATGAGCAGTACTTC. Protein product: CASSSAGGPHEQYF. The chain carries TRBV10-2 and TRBJ2-5; 10 bases are shared with TRBD2. The V and J ends lost 6 bases and 11 bases, in that order; junction bases with no gene match: 12. Germline CDR1 is WSHSY and CDR2 is SAAADI. The CDR3 has 14 amino acids.

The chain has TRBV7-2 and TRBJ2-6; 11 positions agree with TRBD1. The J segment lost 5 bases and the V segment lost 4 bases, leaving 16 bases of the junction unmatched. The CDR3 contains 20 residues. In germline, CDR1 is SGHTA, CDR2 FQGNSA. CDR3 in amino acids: CASSSRAGTGGRSWANVLTF. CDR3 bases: TGTGCCAGCAGCTCTCGGGCCGGGACAGGGGGACGCAGCTGGGCCAACGTCCTGACTTTC.

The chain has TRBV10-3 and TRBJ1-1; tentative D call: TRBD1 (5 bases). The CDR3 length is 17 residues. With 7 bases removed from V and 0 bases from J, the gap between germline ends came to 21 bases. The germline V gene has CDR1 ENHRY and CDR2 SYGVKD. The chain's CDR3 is CAIKSDGTAALNTEAFF. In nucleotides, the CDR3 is TGTGCCATCAAATCCGACGGGACTGCTGCCTTGAACACTGAAGCTTTCTTT.

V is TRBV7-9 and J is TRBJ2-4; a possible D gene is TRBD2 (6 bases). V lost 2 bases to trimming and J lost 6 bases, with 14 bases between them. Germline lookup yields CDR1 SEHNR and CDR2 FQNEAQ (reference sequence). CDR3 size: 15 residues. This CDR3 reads CASSLLEGFGNIQYF. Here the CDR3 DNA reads TGTGCCAGCAGCTTATTGGAGGGGTTCGGAAACATTCAGTACTTC.

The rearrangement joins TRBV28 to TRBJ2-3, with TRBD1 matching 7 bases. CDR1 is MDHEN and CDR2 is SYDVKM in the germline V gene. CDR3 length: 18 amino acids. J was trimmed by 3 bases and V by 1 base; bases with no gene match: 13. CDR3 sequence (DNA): TGTGCCAGCAGTTTATCCACAACCCGGGACAGATATACAGATACGCAGTATTTT. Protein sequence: CASSLSTTRDRYTDTQYF.

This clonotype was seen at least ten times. CDR3 bases: TGTGCCAGCAGCCTCCGTCTTACCGGGGAGCTGTTTTTT. This codes for CASSLRLTGELFF. J is TRBJ2-2 and V is TRBV7-2, with no clear D. The CDR3 contains 13 residues. The ends were cut back, 5 bases at V and 5 bases at J, with 9 bases in the middle. The germline gives CDR1 SGHTA, CDR2 FQGNSA.

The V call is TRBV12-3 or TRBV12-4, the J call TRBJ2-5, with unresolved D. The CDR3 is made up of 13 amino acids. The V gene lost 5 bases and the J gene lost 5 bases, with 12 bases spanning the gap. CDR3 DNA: TGTGCCAGCAGTGCCTCGTTTCTGGAGACCCAGTACTTC. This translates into CASSASFLETQYF.

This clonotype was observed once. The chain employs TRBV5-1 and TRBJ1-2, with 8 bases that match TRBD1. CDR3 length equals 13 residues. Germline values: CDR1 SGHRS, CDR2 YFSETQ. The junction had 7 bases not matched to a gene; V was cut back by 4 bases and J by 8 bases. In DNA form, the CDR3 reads TGCGCCAGCAGCGTTGGACAGGGCCGCGGCTACACCTTC. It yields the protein CASSVGQGRGYTF.

CDR3 amino acids: CASSQEGKNEKLFF. The CDR3 region has the DNA TGTGCCAGCAGCCAGGAGGGGAAGAATGAAAAACTGTTTTTT. The chain is built from TRBV3-1 and TRBJ1-4; D might be TRBD1 (5 bases). The CDR3 extends over 14 amino acids. Trimming stripped 3 bases from V and 5 bases from J, with 10 bases between. The germline CDR1 and CDR2 sequences are LGHDT and YNNKEL (reference sequence). Full variable domain (missing parts from reference TRBV3-1 and TRBJ1-4): DTAVSQTPKYLVTQMGNDKSIKCEQNLGHDTMYWYKQDSKKFLKIMFSYNNKELIINETVPNRFSPKSPDKAHLNLHINSLELGDSAVYFCASSQEGKNEKLFFGSGTQLSVL.

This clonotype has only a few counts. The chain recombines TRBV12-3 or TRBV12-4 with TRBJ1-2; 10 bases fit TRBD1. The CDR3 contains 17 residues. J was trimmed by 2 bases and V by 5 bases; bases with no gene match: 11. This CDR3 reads CASSTRQGAVSNYGYTF. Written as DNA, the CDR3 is TGTGCCAGCAGTACAAGACAGGGGGCAGTGTCCAACTATGGCTACACCTTC.

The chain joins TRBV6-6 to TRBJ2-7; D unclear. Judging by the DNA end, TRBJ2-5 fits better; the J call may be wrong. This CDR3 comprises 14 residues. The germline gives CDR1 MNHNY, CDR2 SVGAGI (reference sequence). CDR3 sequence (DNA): TGTGCCAGCAGTTCGAACGGATTACAAGAGACCCAGTACTTC. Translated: CASSSNGLQETQYF.

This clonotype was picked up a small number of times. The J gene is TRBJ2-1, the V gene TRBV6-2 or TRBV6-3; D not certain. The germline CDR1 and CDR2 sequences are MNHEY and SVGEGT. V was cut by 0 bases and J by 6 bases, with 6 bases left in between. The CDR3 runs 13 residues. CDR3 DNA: TGTGCCAGCAGTTACTCGAGTTTCAATGAGCAGTTCTTC. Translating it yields CASSYSSFNEQFF.

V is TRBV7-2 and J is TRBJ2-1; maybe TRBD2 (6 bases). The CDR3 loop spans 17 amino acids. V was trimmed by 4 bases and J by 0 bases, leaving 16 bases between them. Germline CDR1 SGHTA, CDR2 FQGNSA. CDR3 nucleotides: TGTGCCAGCAGCTCGATCGGGGGAGCGAGCTCCTACAATGAGCAGTTCTTC. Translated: CASSSIGGASSYNEQFF.

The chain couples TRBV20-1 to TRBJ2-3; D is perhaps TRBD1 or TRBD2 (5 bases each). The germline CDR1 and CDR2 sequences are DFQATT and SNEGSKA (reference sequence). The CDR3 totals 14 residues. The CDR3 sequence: CSAPGTDRTDTQYF. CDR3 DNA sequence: TGCAGCGCCCCCGGGACGGATCGCACAGATACGCAGTATTTT.

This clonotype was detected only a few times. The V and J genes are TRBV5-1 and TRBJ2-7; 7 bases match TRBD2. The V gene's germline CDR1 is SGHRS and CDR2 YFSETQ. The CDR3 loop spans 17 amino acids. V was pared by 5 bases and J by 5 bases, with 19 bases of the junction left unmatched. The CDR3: CASRGRPGGSIRDEQYF. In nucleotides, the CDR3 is TGCGCCAGCAGGGGCAGACCGGGGGGATCGATACGCGACGAGCAGTACTTC.